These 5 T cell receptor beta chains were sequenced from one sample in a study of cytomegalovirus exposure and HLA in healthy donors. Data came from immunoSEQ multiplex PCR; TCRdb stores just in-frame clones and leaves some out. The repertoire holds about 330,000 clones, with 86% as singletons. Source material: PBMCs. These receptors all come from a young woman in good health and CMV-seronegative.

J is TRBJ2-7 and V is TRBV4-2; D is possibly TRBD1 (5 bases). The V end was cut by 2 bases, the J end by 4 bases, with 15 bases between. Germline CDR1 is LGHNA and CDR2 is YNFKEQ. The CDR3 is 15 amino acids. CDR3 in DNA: TGTGCCAGCAGCCAATTAGGGCAGGGATATTACGAGCAGTACTTC. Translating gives CASSQLGQGYYEQYF.

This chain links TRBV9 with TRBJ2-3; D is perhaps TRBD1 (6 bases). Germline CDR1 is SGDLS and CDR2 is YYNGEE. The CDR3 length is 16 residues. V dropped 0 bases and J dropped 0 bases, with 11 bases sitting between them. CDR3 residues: CASSVVGTLSTDTQYF. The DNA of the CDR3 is TGTGCCAGCAGCGTAGTAGGGACACTGAGCACAGATACGCAGTATTTT. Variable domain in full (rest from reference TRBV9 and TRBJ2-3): DSGVTQTPKHLITATGQRVTLRCSPRSGDLSVYWYQQSLDQGLQFLIQYYNGEERAKGNILERFSAQQFPDLHSELNLSSLELGDSALYFCASSVVGTLSTDTQYFGPGTRLTVL.

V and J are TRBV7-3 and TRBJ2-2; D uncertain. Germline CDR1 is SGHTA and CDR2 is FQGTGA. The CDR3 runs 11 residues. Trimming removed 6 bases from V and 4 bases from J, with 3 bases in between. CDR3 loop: CASRSTGELFF. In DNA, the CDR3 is TGTGCCAGCAGGAGCACCGGGGAGCTGTTTTTT.

CDR3 sequence (DNA): TGTGCCAGCAGTGGCGGCCCGGTCCCAGATACGCAGTATTTT. Translation: CASSGGPVPDTQYF. The chain is built from TRBV28 and TRBJ2-3; D remains ambiguous. Germline CDR1 reads MDHEN; CDR2 reads SYDVKM. CDR3 length equals 14 residues. The V gene lost 5 bases and the J gene lost 4 bases, with 13 bases spanning the gap.

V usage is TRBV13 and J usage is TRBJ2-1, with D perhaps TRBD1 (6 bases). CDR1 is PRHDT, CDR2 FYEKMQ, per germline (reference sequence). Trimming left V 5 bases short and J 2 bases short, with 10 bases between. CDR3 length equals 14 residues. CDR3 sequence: CASSGSGAYNEQFF. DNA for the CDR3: TGTGCCAGCAGCGGGTCAGGGGCCTACAATGAGCAGTTCTTC. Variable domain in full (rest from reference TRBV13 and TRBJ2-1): AAGVIQSPRHLIKEKRETATLKCYPIPRHDTVYWYQQGPGQDPQFLISFYEKMQSDKGSIPDRFSAQQFSDYHSELNMSSLELGDSALYFCASSGSGAYNEQFFGPGTRLTVL.